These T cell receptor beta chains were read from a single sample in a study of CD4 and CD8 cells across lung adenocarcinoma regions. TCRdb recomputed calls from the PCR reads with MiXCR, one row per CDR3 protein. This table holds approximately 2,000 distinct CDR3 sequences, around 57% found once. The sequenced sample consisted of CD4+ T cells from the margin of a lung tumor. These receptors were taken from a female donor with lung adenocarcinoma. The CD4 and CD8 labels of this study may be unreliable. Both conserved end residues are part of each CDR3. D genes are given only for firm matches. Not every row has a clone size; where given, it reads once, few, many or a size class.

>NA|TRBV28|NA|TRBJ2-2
CASRARVRESNTGELFF
TGTGCCAGCAGAGCAAGGGTCAGAGAGTCGAACACCGGGGAGCTGTTTTTT
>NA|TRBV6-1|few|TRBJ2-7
CASSEDYRSSYEQYF
TGTGCCAGCAGTGAAGACTACCGAAGCTCCTACGAGCAGTACTTC
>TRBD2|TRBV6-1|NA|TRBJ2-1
CASSEFRGGLNEQFF
TGTGCCAGCAGTGAGTTTCGGGGGGGTTTGAATGAGCAGTTCTTC
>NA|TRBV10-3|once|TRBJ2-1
CAISESESEGGNEQFF
TGTGCCATCAGTGAGAGCGAATCTGAGGGGGGCAATGAGCAGTTCTTC
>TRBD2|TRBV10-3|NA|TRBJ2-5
CATTLGLAGVSETQYF
TGTGCCACGACCCTCGGACTAGCGGGAGTTTCCGAGACCCAGTACTTC
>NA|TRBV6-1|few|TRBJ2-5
CASSHLDLQETQYF
TGTGCCAGCAGTCATCTAGACCTCCAAGAGACCCAGTACTTC
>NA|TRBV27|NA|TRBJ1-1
CASSFTGNTEAFF
TGTGCCAGCAGTTTTACGGGGAACACTGAAGCTTTCTTT
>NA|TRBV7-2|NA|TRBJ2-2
CASSFESVSGELFF
TGTGCCAGCAGCTTTGAGAGTGTGTCCGGGGAGCTGTTTTTT
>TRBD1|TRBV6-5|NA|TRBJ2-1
CASSYSRDRGYNEQFF
TGTGCCAGCAGTTACTCCCGGGACAGGGGGTACAATGAGCAGTTCTTC
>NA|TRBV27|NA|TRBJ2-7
CASSLGRGFYEQYF
TGTGCCAGCAGTTTAGGCAGGGGTTTCTACGAGCAGTACTTC
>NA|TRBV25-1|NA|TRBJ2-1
CASSEYSDSAYNEQFF
TGTGCCAGCAGTGAATATAGTGACTCAGCCTACAATGAGCAGTTCTTC
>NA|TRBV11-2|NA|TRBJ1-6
CASSSPSGPYEQYF
TGTGCCAGCAGCTCCCCTAGCGGCCCCTACGAGCAGTACTTT
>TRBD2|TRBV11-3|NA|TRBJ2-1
CASSSNGGGYNEQFF
TGTGCCAGCAGCTCTAACGGCGGGGGATACAATGAGCAGTTCTTC
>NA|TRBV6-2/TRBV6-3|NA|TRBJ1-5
CASRAQQDQPHHF
TGTGCCAGCAGGGCCCAACAGGATCAGCCCCACCACTTT
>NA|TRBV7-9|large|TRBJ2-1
CASGTEPNEQFF
TGTGCCAGCGGGACTGAGCCTAATGAGCAGTTCTTC
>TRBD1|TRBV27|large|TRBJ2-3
CASSLRFGQGRADTQYF
TGTGCCAGCAGTTTAAGGTTCGGACAGGGTAGGGCAGATACGCAGTATTTT
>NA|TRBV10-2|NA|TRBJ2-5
CASSAQGGETQYF
TGCGCCAGCTCCGCACAGGGAGGGGAGACCCAGTACTTC
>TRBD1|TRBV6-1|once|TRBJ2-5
CASSVGQTLTQYF
TGTGCCAGCAGCGTGGGACAGACTCTGACCCAGTACTTC
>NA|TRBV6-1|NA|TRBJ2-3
CASSEGSLSRANTDTQYF
TGTGCCAGCAGTGAAGGGAGCCTTAGTCGGGCCAACACAGATACGCAGTATTTT
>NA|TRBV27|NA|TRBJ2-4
CASTNVGGEEDIQYF
TGTGCCAGCACCAACGTGGGCGGGGAAGAAGACATTCAGTACTTC
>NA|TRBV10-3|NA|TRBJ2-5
CAISLEEGSETQYF
TGTGCCATCAGCCTAGAGGAGGGGTCGGAGACCCAGTACTTC
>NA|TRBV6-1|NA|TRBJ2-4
CASSEAPGPPKEQYF
TGTGCCAGCAGTGAAGCGCCAGGTCCCCCCAAAGAGCAGTACTTC
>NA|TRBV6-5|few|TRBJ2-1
CASSYGAGASNEQFF
TGTGCCAGCAGTTACGGGGCAGGGGCGAGCAATGAGCAGTTCTTC
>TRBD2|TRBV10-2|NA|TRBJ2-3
CASSEHGLAGGDTQYF
TGCGCCAGCAGTGAACACGGACTAGCGGGCGGAGATACGCAGTATTTT
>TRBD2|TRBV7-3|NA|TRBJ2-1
CASSPTSGYDEQFF
TGTGCCAGCAGCCCGACTAGCGGGTACGATGAGCAGTTCTTC
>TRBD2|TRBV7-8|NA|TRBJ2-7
CASSLLAGSSYEQYF
TGTGCCAGCAGCTTACTAGCGGGGTCCTCCTACGAGCAGTACTTC
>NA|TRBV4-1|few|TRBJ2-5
CASSQEQGRGETQYF
TGCGCCAGCAGCCAAGAACAGGGGCGGGGGGAGACCCAGTACTTC
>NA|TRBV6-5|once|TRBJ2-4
CASSYGVGQSGKNIQYF
TGTGCCAGCAGTTACGGGGTAGGACAGTCCGGCAAAAACATTCAGTACTTC
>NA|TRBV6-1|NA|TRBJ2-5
CASSEVLGTQGETQYF
TGTGCCAGCAGTGAAGTTCTGGGGACGCAGGGGGAGACCCAGTACTTC
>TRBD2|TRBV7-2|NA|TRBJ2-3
CASSLFGLAGGNEDTQYF
TGTGCCAGCAGCTTATTTGGACTAGCGGGGGGTAATGAGGATACGCAGTATTTT
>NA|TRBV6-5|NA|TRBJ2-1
CASGLNSIYNEQFF
TGTGCCAGCGGTTTGAATTCCATCTACAATGAGCAGTTCTTC
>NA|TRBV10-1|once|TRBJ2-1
CASSLGRGAHEQFF
TGCGCCAGCAGCCTTGGTAGGGGGGCCCATGAGCAGTTCTTC
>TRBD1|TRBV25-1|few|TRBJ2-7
CASSADHDFRGRSSYEQYF
TGTGCCAGCAGTGCCGATCATGACTTCAGGGGGCGCAGCTCCTACGAGCAGTACTTC
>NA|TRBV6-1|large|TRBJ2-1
CASRSPSANYNEQFF
TGTGCCAGCAGGAGCCCTAGCGCAAACTACAATGAGCAGTTCTTC
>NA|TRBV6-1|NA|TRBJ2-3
CASGNLAKDTQYF
TGTGCCAGCGGAAATCTAGCAAAAGATACGCAGTATTTT
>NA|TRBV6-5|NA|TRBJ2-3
CASSYSQSGPDTQYF
TGTGCCAGCAGTTACTCGCAAAGCGGCCCAGATACGCAGTATTTT
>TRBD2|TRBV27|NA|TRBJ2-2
CASSRRFLAGGLTGELFF
TGTGCCAGCAGTCGACGGTTCCTAGCGGGAGGTCTTACCGGGGAGCTGTTTTTT
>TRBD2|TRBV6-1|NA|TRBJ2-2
CASRGTSGSPTGELFF
TGTGCCAGCAGGGGGACTAGCGGGAGTCCAACCGGGGAGCTGTTTTTT
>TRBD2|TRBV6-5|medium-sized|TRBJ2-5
CASSYRAPGLAGGQETQYF
TGTGCCAGCAGTTACCGGGCTCCCGGACTAGCGGGAGGGCAAGAGACCCAGTACTTC
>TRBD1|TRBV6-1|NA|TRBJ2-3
CASRQGADTQYF
TGTGCCAGCAGACAGGGGGCAGATACGCAGTATTTT
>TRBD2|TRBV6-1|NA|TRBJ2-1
CASSAGTSSYNEQFF
TGTGCCAGCAGCGCCGGGACTAGCTCCTACAATGAGCAGTTCTTC
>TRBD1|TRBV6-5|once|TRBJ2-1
CASSSATGGNYNEQFF
TGTGCCAGCAGTTCGGCGACAGGGGGGAACTACAATGAGCAGTTCTTC
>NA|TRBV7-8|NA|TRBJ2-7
CASSQNPYYEQYF
TGTGCCAGCAGCCAAAACCCATACTACGAGCAGTACTTC
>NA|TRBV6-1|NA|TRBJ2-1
CASSEGAGWTYEQFF
TGTGCCAGCAGTGAAGGGGCGGGGTGGACCTACGAGCAGTTCTTC
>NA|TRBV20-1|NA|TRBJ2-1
CSARVSALVGYNAQYF
TGCAGTGCTAGAGTCTCAGCTCTCGTGGGATACAATGCGCAGTACTTT
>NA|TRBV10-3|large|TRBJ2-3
CAISRGTRKHTDTQYF
TGTGCCATCAGCAGGGGGACTAGAAAACACACAGATACGCAGTATTTT
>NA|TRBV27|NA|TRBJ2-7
CASSLYSAGSSYEQYF
TGTGCCAGCAGTTTATATTCCGCAGGGAGCTCCTACGAGCAGTACTTC
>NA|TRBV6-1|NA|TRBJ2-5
CASILLHTAETQYF
TGTGCCAGCATCTTGTTACACACGGCGGAGACCCAGTACTTC